Presented here are 16 T cell receptor beta chains from one specimen sequenced in a study of monozygotic twins with inflammatory bowel disease. Reprocessing the 5' RACE reads, TCRdb reports a single entry for every CDR3 protein and omits DNA. This sample's table has about 440,000 distinct CDR3 sequences. Input material: blood. Receptor source: a human donor with ulcerative colitis or Crohn's disease, or a healthy co-twin of an affected twin (not recorded which).

The CDR3 sequence is CASSLAFDTQYF. The chain carries TRBV7-9 and TRBJ2-3. The CDR3 is 12 amino acids. The germline gives CDR1 SEHNR, CDR2 FQNEAQ (reference sequence).

This sequence joins TRBV5-1 and TRBJ1-1. Germline values: CDR1 SGHRS, CDR2 YFSETQ. The CDR3 spans 14 residues. This CDR3 is CASSPFNMNTEAFF.

The chain is built from TRBV7-6 and TRBJ2-1; no DNA is available, so the TRBD2 call from TCRdb remains unchecked. Per the germline V gene, CDR1 is SGHVS and CDR2 is FNYEAQ. This CDR3 is built from 17 residues. The CDR3 here is CASSSTYTSGSGGEQFF.

The chain couples TRBV7-2 to TRBJ1-5; TCRdb's assignment of TRBD1 cannot be checked, as there is no DNA. CDR3 length equals 14 residues. Germline-derived CDR1 and CDR2 are SGHTA and FQGNSA. The CDR3 spells CASSLSAAQEPQHF.

The rearrangement uses TRBV20-1 and TRBJ2-5; TCRdb lists TRBD2, though no DNA is available to test this call. This CDR3 is 12 amino acids long. CDR1 and CDR2 (germline): DFQATT, SNEGSKA (reference sequence). The CDR3 sequence is CSGRWFQETQYF.

J is TRBJ2-2 and V is TRBV4-1; TCRdb's D call, TRBD2, is unchecked because there is no DNA. Germline CDR1 MGHRA, CDR2 YSYEKL. The CDR3 sequence is 17 residues long. CDR3 sequence reads: CASSQLGGAISTGELFF.

This sequence joins TRBV7-2 and TRBJ1-5. From germline, CDR1 is SGHTA and CDR2 FQGNSA. The CDR3 covers 15 residues. The CDR3 here is CASSLAIRAGQPQHF.

This rearrangement joins TRBV14 to TRBJ1-2; no DNA is available, so the TRBD1 call from TCRdb remains unchecked. CDR3 size: 14 residues. Germline V CDR1 and CDR2: SGHDN, FVKESK. CDR3 protein: CASSQDRALYGYTF.

V gene TRBV6-5 combines with J gene TRBJ1-2; the D call from TCRdb, TRBD1, cannot be confirmed without DNA. This CDR3 contains 13 residues. From germline, CDR1 is MNHEY and CDR2 SVGAGI. CDR3 residues: CASSDRTAGGYTF.

The chain recombines TRBV5-1 with TRBJ2-7; TCRdb calls TRBD2, which cannot be checked without DNA. The germline CDR1 and CDR2 sequences are SGHRS and YFSETQ. The CDR3 loop spans 14 amino acids. The chain's CDR3 is CASSLEGRPYEQYF.

The chain recombines TRBV5-1 with TRBJ1-2; TCRdb returns TRBD1, unconfirmable since there is no DNA. The CDR3 is 15 amino acids. Germline V gene sequence: CDR1 SGHRS, CDR2 YFSETQ. CDR3 protein: CASSPLGQGDYGYTF.

The V and J genes are TRBV19 and TRBJ1-1; TCRdb's assignment of TRBD1 cannot be checked, as there is no DNA. This CDR3 contains 14 residues. The V gene's germline CDR1 is LNHDA and CDR2 SQIVND (reference sequence). CDR3 amino acids: CASNTEREHTEAFF.

The CDR3 is CASSPDRGDFPHNEQFF. The genes are TRBV7-6 and TRBJ2-1; TCRdb outputs TRBD1, but without DNA this stays unchecked. CDR1 SGHVS and CDR2 FNYEAQ come from the germline V gene. The CDR3 totals 17 residues.

The chain joins TRBV6-1 to TRBJ1-2; absent DNA, TCRdb's TRBD1 call cannot be checked. Per germline, CDR1 MNHNS and CDR2 SASEGT. This CDR3 comprises 14 residues. This CDR3 is CASRKGQDGYGYTF.

The chain couples TRBV4-3 to TRBJ1-4. Germline V gene sequence: CDR1 LGHNA, CDR2 YSLEER. The CDR3 covers 15 residues. CDR3 amino acids: CASSQERAFNEKLFF.

The chain couples TRBV5-1 to TRBJ2-2; there is no DNA to check the TCRdb D call of TRBD1. Germline CDR1 SGHRS, CDR2 YFSETQ. The CDR3 contains 15 residues. The chain's CDR3 is CASSSGQIVAGELFF.